Shown below are 27 T cell receptor beta chains from a single sample sequenced in a study of T cell repertoires in cytomegalovirus infection (dated by TCRdb to between 2017 and 2020). Antigen specificity for these receptors is unknown. Sequencer: Illumina HiSeq 1500. Using fastp trimming at Q25 and MiXCR clonotype assembly, TCRdb reanalyzed the public sequencing data and kept in-frame beta chains. For every CDR3 protein sequence, its rows merge into one entry that carries the most common genes and DNA. The sample includes roughly 860,000 distinct CDR3 sequences, with 32% observed a single time. The ten largest clones capture around 12% of the sample. Explained via the paper, the treatment or condition label denotes: in vitro stimulation with specific CMV peptide epitopes to enrich CMV-specific T cells. The specimen comprised cultured CD8+ T cells from PBMCs, sampled from culture after CMV antigen stimulation. The receptor set was obtained from a human donor in good health (CMV status not recorded). Some clones in this sample may be carry-over from other donors' samples.

This clonotype turned up a few times. Here the CDR3 DNA reads TGTGCCAGCAGTTACGGTCGTAATGAGCAGTTCTTC. Translation: CASSYGRNEQFF. The chain has TRBV27 and TRBJ2-1; D is undetermined. V lost 4 bases to trimming and J lost 7 bases, with 8 bases between them. Germline assignment: CDR1 MNHEY and CDR2 SMNVEV (reference sequence). This CDR3 comprises 12 residues.

This rearrangement joins TRBV7-9 to TRBJ2-3; TRBD2 aligns across 10 bases. CDR1 is SEHNR and CDR2 is FQNEAQ in the germline V gene (reference sequence). V trimming: 5 bases; J trimming: 4 bases; junction bases outside the gene matches: 15. CDR3 length: 18 residues. The CDR3 nucleotides are TGTGCCAGCAGCCCCCCGGGGGGTTCTAGCGGGGGTTCAGATACGCAGTATTTT. This codes for CASSPPGGSSGGSDTQYF.

The chain uses TRBV6-1 and TRBJ1-1; maybe TRBD1 (5 bases). The CDR3 runs 13 residues. Germline V gives CDR1 MNHNS, CDR2 SASEGT. V dropped 5 bases and J dropped 1 base, with 8 bases sitting between them. Here the CDR3 reads CASSKGENTEAFF. In nucleotides, the CDR3 is TGTGCCAGCAGTAAAGGGGAGAACACTGAAGCTTTCTTT.

This clonotype was recorded a few times. The J gene is TRBJ1-1, the V gene TRBV6-5, with D uncertain. Germline CDR1 and CDR2: MNHEY and SVGAGI. Between the trimmed V and J ends, which lost 5 bases and 1 base, there was a span of 17 bases. The CDR3 length is 16 residues. The CDR3 loop reads CASSLSPAGGNTEAFF. The CDR3, as DNA: TGTGCCAGCAGTCTATCCCCCGCCGGCGGGAACACTGAAGCTTTCTTT.

This clonotype was seen more than once but under ten times. The V and J genes are TRBV4-1 and TRBJ2-5, with 7 bases that match TRBD1. V lost 3 bases, J lost 2 bases, and 6 bases stayed unmatched. CDR3 length: 15 amino acids. The germline gives CDR1 MGHRA, CDR2 YSYEKL. The CDR3 sequence: CASSQDRDRQETQYF. CDR3 coding DNA: TGCGCCAGCAGCCAGGACCGGGACAGACAAGAGACCCAGTACTTC.

The chain links TRBV7-8 to TRBJ1-5; 7 bases are shared with TRBD1. Germline V gene sequence: CDR1 SGHVS, CDR2 FQNEAQ. The trim removed 11 bases at V and 7 bases at J, leaving 8 bases unmatched. This CDR3 spans 12 amino acids. The CDR3: CAGGTEKQPQHF. Here the CDR3 DNA reads TGTGCCGGAGGGACAGAGAAACAGCCCCAGCATTTT.

This clonotype came up a few times. The chain is built from TRBV10-3 and TRBJ2-2; D is unresolved. There are 16 residues in the CDR3. Trimming removed 3 bases from V and 2 bases from J, with 13 bases in between. Germline V lookup: CDR1 ENHRY, CDR2 SYGVKD. Written as DNA, the CDR3 is TGTGCCATCAGTGAACTGAGCGACCTAAACACCGGGGAGCTGTTTTTT. Encoded protein: CAISELSDLNTGELFF.

This clonotype occurred a few times. This chain connects TRBV29-1 to TRBJ2-5; no clear D gene. Germline V gives CDR1 SQVTM, CDR2 ANQGSEA. Deletions cut 6 bases from V and 4 bases from J, with 9 bases between. This CDR3 is built from 11 residues. The CDR3 DNA is TGCAGCGTAGTACACCGAGAGACCCAGTACTTC. It yields the protein CSVVHRETQYF.

This clonotype was seen only a few times. V is TRBV6-2 or TRBV6-3 and J is TRBJ1-2; weak D call: TRBD1 (5 bases). Germline V gives CDR1 MNHEY, CDR2 SVGEGT. This CDR3 is 14 amino acids long. Trimming cost V 2 bases and J 2 bases, with 9 bases left between them. The CDR3, as DNA: TGTGCCAGCAGTTACGCGGACACCAACTATGGCTACACCTTC. It codes for CASSYADTNYGYTF.

This clonotype was detected a few times. The chain is built from TRBV5-6 and TRBJ2-7, with 8 bases that match TRBD2. The CDR3 length is 14 residues. V lost 3 bases to trimming and J lost 3 bases; unmatched junction nucleotides: 5. CDR1 SGHDT and CDR2 YYEEEE come from the germline V gene. The CDR3 here is CASSSTTSGYEQYV. CDR3 bases: TGTGCCAGCAGCTCTACCACTAGCGGCTACGAGCAGTACGTC.

The chain uses TRBV6-6 and TRBJ2-7; 9 positions match TRBD1. Per germline, CDR1 MNHNY and CDR2 SVGAGI (reference sequence). The trim removed 6 bases at V and 4 bases at J, leaving 13 bases unmatched. The CDR3 has 16 residues. Here the CDR3 reads CASRESRDRDSYEQYV. CDR3 nucleotide sequence: TGTGCCAGCAGGGAGTCTCGGGACAGGGATTCTTACGAGCAGTACGTC.

The rearrangement joins TRBV12-3 or TRBV12-4 to TRBJ2-7; 7 nucleotides align to TRBD1. CDR3 length: 14 residues. The J segment lost 6 bases and the V segment lost 3 bases, leaving 8 bases of the junction unmatched. CDR3 DNA sequence: TGTGCCAGCAGTTTGGGGATGACAGGGACCGAGCAGTACTTC. Translated, it gives CASSLGMTGTEQYF.

Ten or more counts support this clonotype. The rearrangement uses TRBV7-8 and TRBJ2-1, with TRBD2 matching 8 bases. The CDR3 is 15 amino acids. Germline CDR1 is SGHVS and CDR2 is FQNEAQ. With 1 base clipped from V and 4 bases from J, the junction kept 3 bases outside the gene matches. The CDR3 protein is CASSLGGGPYNEQFF. Here the CDR3 DNA reads TGTGCCAGCAGCTTAGGCGGGGGGCCTTACAATGAGCAGTTCTTC. The full variable domain, rest sourced from reference TRBV7-8 and TRBJ2-1, is GAGVSQSPRYKVAKRGQDVALRCDPISGHVSLFWYQQALGQGPEFLTYFQNEAQLDKSGLPSDRFFAERPEGSVSTLKIQRTQQEDSAVYLCASSLGGGPYNEQFFGPGTRLTVL.

This clonotype was seen more than once but under ten times. This chain links TRBV7-3 with TRBJ2-5; D gene ambiguous. Germline V gives CDR1 SGHTA, CDR2 FQGTGA. CDR3 length: 15 amino acids. V lost 2 bases and J lost 2, with 12 bases in between. The CDR3: CASSLFSGGQETQYF. The CDR3 bases are TGTGCCAGCAGCTTATTTTCGGGCGGACAAGAGACCCAGTACTTC.

This clonotype was counted once. The chain joins TRBV7-9 to TRBJ2-1; the match to TRBD1 covers 8 bases. V gave up 0 bases and J gave up 2 bases; unmatched junction bases: 3. Germline V lookup: CDR1 SEHNR, CDR2 FQNEAQ (reference sequence). The CDR3 sequence is 16 residues long. In DNA, the CDR3 is TGTGCCAGCAGCTTAGCGTCACAGGGGGCCTACAATGAGCAGTTCTTC. Translated, it gives CASSLASQGAYNEQFF.

This clonotype came up many times. V is TRBV7-2 and J is TRBJ2-3; no clear D gene. V lost 1 base, J lost 6 bases, and 17 bases lay in between. The germline gives CDR1 SGHTA, CDR2 FQGNSA. The CDR3 has 16 residues. The CDR3 DNA reads as TGTGCCAGCAGCTTAGGAGTAGGGTTCTTCTTGGATACGCAGTATTTT. This encodes CASSLGVGFFLDTQYF.

The chain joins TRBV7-9 to TRBJ1-1, with a tentative D call TRBD1 (6 bases). The V gene lost 5 bases and the J gene lost 5 bases, with 21 bases spanning the gap. This CDR3 contains 16 residues. Germline values: CDR1 SEHNR, CDR2 FQNEAQ (reference sequence). The CDR3 DNA reads TGTGCCAGCAGCGGAGGGGGGCAGGGACCCTTGACTGAAGCTTTCTTT. This gives the protein CASSGGGQGPLTEAFF.

The chain couples TRBV15 to TRBJ2-2, with 8 bases matching TRBD2. V lost 8 bases, J lost 5 bases, and 7 bases stayed unmatched. Germline CDR1 reads LNHNV; CDR2 reads YYDKDF (reference sequence). The CDR3 spans 14 residues. The CDR3 here is CATLGGGATGELFF. The CDR3 region has the DNA TGTGCCACCCTCGGGGGGGGGGCTACCGGGGAGCTGTTTTTT.

In this sample, this clonotype turned up many times. V and J are TRBV7-8 and TRBJ2-1; maybe TRBD1 (6 bases). The CDR3 runs 14 residues. V was shortened by 2 bases and J by 2 bases, with 7 bases between the two germline ends. The V gene's germline CDR1 is SGHVS and CDR2 FQNEAQ. CDR3: CASSLNRAYNEQFF. The CDR3 DNA sequence: TGTGCCAGCAGCTTAAACAGGGCCTACAATGAGCAGTTCTTC.

This clonotype has a handful of counts. The chain links TRBV7-9 to TRBJ1-3; D gene uncertain. This CDR3 spans 15 amino acids. The germline V and J ends were trimmed by 5 bases and 2 bases, with 13 bases remaining between them. The germline V gene encodes CDR1 SEHNR and CDR2 FQNEAQ (reference sequence). The CDR3 DNA is TGTGCCAGCAGCCCCGCTGCGGGGACTGGAAACACCATATATTTT. Amino acids: CASSPAAGTGNTIYF.

The J gene is TRBJ2-7, the V gene TRBV27, with 8 bases identical to TRBD2. This CDR3 is built from 13 residues. Germline V gene data show CDR1 as MNHEY and CDR2 as SMNVEV (reference sequence). The CDR3 coding sequence is TGTGTCAGCAGTCACCAGCGGGGGTACGAGCAGTACGTC. This codes for CVSSHQRGYEQYV.

There are many counts of this clonotype. The V and J genes are TRBV7-9 and TRBJ2-5; D uncertain. The CDR3 is 13 amino acids. Germline V gene lookup returns CDR1 SEHNR and CDR2 FQNEAQ (reference sequence). V lost 3 bases to trimming and J lost 3 bases, with 8 bases between them. The CDR3 DNA reads as TGTGCCAGCAGCTTCAACAGAAAAGAGACCCAGTACTTC. Translating it yields CASSFNRKETQYF. The full variable domain, with the rest looked up from reference TRBV7-9 and TRBJ2-5, is DTGVSQNPRHKITKRGQNVTFRCDPISEHNRLYWYRQTLGQGPEFLTYFQNEAQLEKSRLLSDRFSAERPKGSFSTLEIQRTEQGDSAMYLCASSFNRKETQYFGPGTRLLVL.

The chain has TRBV27 and TRBJ1-5; D gene ambiguous. The CDR3 is made up of 15 amino acids. Germline V gene sequence: CDR1 MNHEY, CDR2 SMNVEV (reference sequence). The ends were cut back, 6 bases at V and 0 bases at J, with 12 bases in the middle. The CDR3 reads CASSPLKGSNQPQHF. In nucleotides, the CDR3 is TGTGCCAGCAGCCCATTAAAGGGTAGCAATCAGCCCCAGCATTTT.

The rearrangement links TRBV6-1 to TRBJ2-2, with 8 nucleotides matching TRBD2. Germline V gene sequence: CDR1 MNHNS, CDR2 SASEGT. Trimming removed 6 bases from V and 4 bases from J; junction bases left unmatched: 10. This CDR3 contains 16 residues. As DNA, the CDR3 is TGTGCCAGCAGAGAACTCGTCGGGGGGGGCACCGGGGAGCTGTTTTTT. Amino acids: CASRELVGGGTGELFF.

This clonotype was counted ten times or more. The rearrangement joins TRBV7-6 to TRBJ2-3; D is perhaps TRBD2 (6 bases). Germline V lookup: CDR1 SGHVS, CDR2 FNYEAQ. The CDR3 extends over 15 amino acids. Trimming took off 1 base at V and 4 bases at J, with 12 bases between the two ends. The CDR3 loop is CASSLGAGGADTQYF. As DNA, the CDR3 is TGTGCCAGCAGCTTAGGGGCCGGAGGGGCAGATACGCAGTATTTT.

The chain links TRBV12-3 or TRBV12-4 to TRBJ1-1; D call uncertain. This CDR3 contains 14 residues. V was cut by 0 bases and J by 7 bases, with 12 bases left in between. CDR3 residues: CASSLAQWEREAFF. Written as DNA, the CDR3 is TGTGCCAGCAGTTTAGCGCAGTGGGAGCGTGAAGCTTTCTTT.

The genes are TRBV15 and TRBJ2-7, with TRBD2 as a possible D gene (5 bases). The germline V gene encodes CDR1 LNHNV and CDR2 YYDKDF (reference sequence). With 1 base removed from V and 0 bases from J, the gap between germline ends came to 13 bases. The CDR3 consists of 16 residues. CDR3 residues: CATSRVVAGISYEQYF. In DNA form, the CDR3 reads TGTGCCACCAGCAGAGTAGTTGCCGGGATCTCCTACGAGCAGTACTTC.